This T cell receptor beta chain appears in the sequencing data of a study of blood T cell repertoires in COVID-19. Turning to the study itself: Nucleic acid was either cDNA or gDNA, and it came from T cells, B-cell-depleted T cells, or PBMCs.

Data came from immunoSEQ multiplex PCR; TCRdb stores just in-frame clones and leaves some out. The table lists 200,000 to 250,000 clones, approximately 90% of them singletons. Looked up from germline, CDR1 is SGHKS and CDR2 is YYEKEE (reference sequence). Trimming removed 4 bases at V and 9 bases at J, with 17 bases between. The CDR3 runs 15 residues. The receptor was derived from a man between 18 and 35 years old with active or convalescent COVID-19. The sample taken for sequencing was peripheral blood. The genes are TRBV5-5 and TRBJ1-6, with a possible D match to TRBD1 (5 bases). The CDR3 DNA sequence: TGTGCCAGCAGCAAGATCCCAGGGTCAGGTTCACCCCTCCACTTT. It yields the protein CASSKIPGSGSPLHF.